This T cell receptor beta chain was captured by sequencing in a study of CD8 T cells in ankylosing spondylitis. A single record per CDR3 protein comes from TCRdb applying MiXCR to the 5' RACE reads. The sample records more than 300,000 distinct CDR3 sequences, around 10% being singletons. Comment on this clonotype: Being one base from a much bigger clone, this may be a read error.

The CDR3 is made up of 15 amino acids. The sequencing input was blood, either unsorted or a sorted T cell fraction (not recorded which). This chain joins TRBV12-3 or TRBV12-4 and TRBJ2-7, with 8 bases matching TRBD1. The sequence derives from a female donor with ankylosing spondylitis or in good health (not recorded which). CDR3 coding DNA: TGTGCCAACAGTTTCGGACAGGGATGGTCCTACGAGCAGTACTTC. Translating gives CANSFGQGWSYEQYF.